Shown below are 5 T cell receptor beta chains from a single sample sequenced in a study of Graves' ophthalmopathy and Graves' hyperthyroidism. RNA served as the template for amplifying TCR beta CDR3 regions. HTBI-primed first-round RT-PCR preceded second-round multiplex PCR. TCRdb recomputed calls from the multiplex PCR reads with MiXCR, one row per CDR3 protein. The table includes about 370,000 distinct CDR3 sequences, approximately 20% detected once. The sequenced sample consisted of peripheral blood. Receptor source: a woman aged 18-29 years with Graves' ophthalmopathy.

This clonotype was recorded at least ten times. V is TRBV14 and J is TRBJ2-7, with 10 bases matching TRBD2. Per germline, CDR1 SGHDN and CDR2 FVKESK. The CDR3 consists of 16 residues. Unmatched junction bases numbered 4, after V lost 0 bases and J lost 2 bases. This CDR3 reads CASSQDHGTSAYEQYF. CDR3 in DNA: TGTGCCAGCAGCCAAGATCACGGGACTAGCGCCTACGAGCAGTACTTC.

There are many counts of this clonotype. The rearrangement joins TRBV18 to TRBJ2-7, with unresolved D. V shed 0 bases and J shed 3 bases, with 9 bases lying between them. Germline CDR1 reads KGHSH; CDR2 reads LQKENI. The CDR3 is 14 amino acids. The CDR3 bases are TGTGCCAGCTCACCACCGGAAGCCCGCTACGAGCAGTACTTC. Translation gives CASSPPEARYEQYF.

There are many counts of this clonotype. CDR3 region: CASTQTGGYQETQYF. Written as DNA, the CDR3 is TGTGCCAGTACCCAGACAGGGGGTTACCAAGAGACCCAGTACTTC. V and J are TRBV19 and TRBJ2-5; 9 bases map to TRBD1. The CDR3 has 15 residues. The V segment lost 7 bases and the J segment 0 bases; nucleotides outside the gene matches: 6. Germline values: CDR1 LNHDA, CDR2 SQIVND (reference sequence).

This clonotype was counted ten times or more. J is TRBJ2-7 and V is TRBV12-3 or TRBV12-4; either TRBD1 or TRBD2 may fit D (5 bases each). V shed 8 bases and J shed 2 bases, with 10 bases lying between them. This CDR3 has 12 amino acids. The CDR3 DNA is TGTGCCAGCGGGGGTCCCGCCTACGAGCAGTACTTC. Translation gives CASGGPAYEQYF.

This clonotype was seen at least ten times. The V call is TRBV30, the J call TRBJ1-2, with 7 positions matching TRBD1. The CDR3 totals 13 residues. The V and J ends lost 4 bases and 8 bases, in that order; junction bases with no gene match: 10. Germline CDR1 and CDR2: GTSNPN and SVGIG (reference sequence). The CDR3 region is CAWTSGGTQGYTF. CDR3 in DNA: TGTGCCTGGACCTCAGGGGGTACGCAGGGCTACACCTTC.